This T cell receptor (beta chain) was captured by sequencing in a study of T cells after yellow fever vaccination. Study observations and caveats: Only a small proportion of the clonotypes turned up in both the CD4 and the CD8 compartments, likely arising from convergent recombination. In post-booster samples, most primary-vaccination clones reappeared (just under 98% CD4, 70% to 90% CD8). Repertoires sorted by FACS could include abundant clonotypes that are contaminants from the bulk population.

Conversion of TCR transcripts into cDNA relied on 5'RACE template switching, which added a universal primer site and UMIs. In TCRdb, the 5' RACE reads were re-called with MiXCR into one record per CDR3 protein. The sample has around 590,000 distinct CDR3 sequences; roughly 12% are singletons. This clonotype occurred a few times. Its antigen remains unidentified. Germline V gene data show CDR1 as SQVTM and CDR2 as ANQGSEA. V gave up 5 bases and J gave up 8 bases, with 12 bases separating them. CDR3 length: 11 amino acids. The source is a man aged 25 to 40 who received the YFV17D yellow fever vaccine. Source: PBMCs, taken on the day of the yellow fever booster vaccination. The chain carries TRBV29-1 and TRBJ2-5, with a tentative D call TRBD2 (5 bases). The CDR3, as DNA: TGCAGCGTTCTAGCCCCAGGAACCCAGTACTTC. Translation: CSVLAPGTQYF.